What follows are 15 T cell receptor beta chains derived from one specimen sequenced in a study of identical twins. TCRdb reprocessed the 5' RACE reads with MiXCR, giving one entry per CDR3 protein. In the table there are about 200,000 distinct CDR3 sequences, 10% of which are singletons. Input material: memory T cells sorted from blood. The receptors shown here come from a man aged 50 or older in good health.

V and J are TRBV12-3 or TRBV12-4 and TRBJ1-2, with 8 bases lining up with TRBD1. The CDR3 runs 16 residues. J gave up 6 bases and V 5 bases, and 14 bases lay outside the gene matches. The CDR3, as DNA: TGTGCCAGCAGTCCCTGGGGACAGGTAGTGGAAAATGGCTACACCTTC. Amino acid sequence: CASSPWGQVVENGYTF.

Only a few counts were recorded for this clonotype. This chain connects TRBV29-1 to TRBJ2-5; 10 bases line up with TRBD1. After removal of 6 bases from V and 0 bases from J, the junction contained 4 bases not matched to a gene. The CDR3 consists of 14 residues. Germline CDR1 is SQVTM and CDR2 is ANQGSEA. CDR3 nucleotides: TGCAGCGTGACAGGGGGCCCGTACCAAGAGACCCAGTACTTC. Protein product: CSVTGGPYQETQYF.

V gene TRBV20-1 combines with J gene TRBJ2-4; 10 bases agree with TRBD1. CDR3 length: 13 residues. Germline-derived CDR1 and CDR2 are DFQATT and SNEGSKA (reference sequence). Germline trimming cut 0 bases from V and 8 bases from J; bases unmatched to any gene: 1. The CDR3 is CSAREGTGDIQYF. CDR3 in DNA: TGCAGTGCTAGAGAAGGGACAGGGGACATTCAGTACTTC.

This clonotype was seen ten or more times. The V gene is TRBV3-1, the J gene TRBJ1-1, with D tentatively TRBD1 (5 bases). CDR1 is LGHDT and CDR2 is YNNKEL in the germline V gene (reference sequence). The length of the CDR3 is 13 residues. Trimming left V 3 bases short and J 8 bases short, with 13 bases between. The CDR3 sequence is CASSHGERQEAFF. CDR3 in DNA: TGTGCCAGCAGCCATGGGGAAAGACAGGAAGCTTTCTTT.

This clonotype was observed many times. The gene calls are TRBV20-1 and TRBJ2-7; TRBD1 matches at 9 bases. Germline CDR1 DFQATT, CDR2 SNEGSKA (reference sequence). This CDR3 is 14 amino acids long. The V and J ends lost 6 bases and 3 bases, in that order; junction bases with no gene match: 9. The CDR3 region has the DNA TGCAGTGCAAGGGAAGACAGGGGGATCTACGAGCAGTACTTC. Its protein is CSAREDRGIYEQYF.

This clonotype was counted at least ten times. The chain is built from TRBV4-3 and TRBJ1-2; no firm D call. The CDR3 spans 14 residues. Germline CDR1 is LGHNA and CDR2 is YSLEER. V dropped 0 bases and J dropped 4 bases, with 9 bases sitting between them. The CDR3 is CASSQEVDVYGYTF. CDR3 DNA sequence: TGCGCCAGCAGCCAAGAGGTAGACGTCTATGGCTACACCTTC.

The chain carries TRBV18 and TRBJ2-1; TRBD1 agrees at 7 bases. Germline lookup yields CDR1 KGHSH and CDR2 LQKENI. The CDR3 consists of 15 residues. Germline trimming cut 2 bases from V and 10 bases from J; bases unmatched to any gene: 11. In DNA, the CDR3 is TGTGCCAGCTCACCAACTCAGACAGGGATAAGCGAGCAGTTCTTC. Its translation: CASSPTQTGISEQFF.

This clonotype was recorded at least ten times. The genes are TRBV5-6 and TRBJ2-5; tentatively, D is TRBD1 (5 bases). V dropped 4 bases and J dropped 5 bases, with 18 bases sitting between them. In germline, CDR1 is SGHDT, CDR2 YYEEEE. This CDR3 contains 15 residues. The CDR3: CASSTVLRTYETQYF. The CDR3 DNA sequence: TGTGCCAGCAGCACCGTCCTAAGGACATATGAGACCCAGTACTTC.

This clonotype was counted between two and nine times. V is TRBV10-3 and J is TRBJ2-1; 8 bases line up with TRBD2. Germline loops: CDR1 ENHRY, CDR2 SYGVKD. The CDR3 has 15 amino acids. Trimming at V came to 0 bases and at J to 7 bases, leaving 5 bases not matched to a gene. CDR3 protein: CAISESGRGANEQFF. Written as DNA, the CDR3 is TGTGCCATCAGTGAGTCCGGGCGGGGGGCGAATGAGCAGTTCTTC.

In its sample, this clonotype was seen a few times. This rearrangement joins TRBV6-2 or TRBV6-3 to TRBJ2-7; the D is unclear. This CDR3 region has 12 residues. Germline lookup yields CDR1 MNHEY and CDR2 SVGEGT. The germline V and J ends were trimmed by 10 bases and 2 bases, with 12 bases remaining between them. The CDR3 sequence: CATAPDAYEQYF. CDR3 nucleotide sequence: TGTGCCACGGCGCCAGATGCCTACGAGCAGTACTTC.

This clonotype was observed at least ten times. The V and J genes are TRBV6-1 and TRBJ2-7; 9 nucleotides align to TRBD1. This CDR3 region has 14 residues. Trimming at V came to 6 bases and at J to 2 bases, leaving 5 bases not matched to a gene. Germline loops: CDR1 MNHNS, CDR2 SASEGT. The CDR3 sequence: CASSNDRGAYEQYF. Here the CDR3 DNA reads TGTGCCAGCAGCAACGACAGGGGGGCCTACGAGCAGTACTTC.

The chain joins TRBV4-1 to TRBJ1-6; D is uncertain. Trimming removed 0 bases from V and 9 bases from J, with 12 bases in between. The CDR3 contains 15 residues. CDR1 is MGHRA and CDR2 is YSYEKL in the germline V gene. CDR3 sequence reads: CASSQDVGYGSPLHF. CDR3 coding DNA: TGCGCCAGCAGCCAAGACGTAGGTTATGGTTCACCCCTCCACTTT.

This clonotype has a count of ten or more. The V call is TRBV9, the J call TRBJ2-7; D ambiguous. V shed 0 bases and J shed 4 bases, with 5 bases lying between them. The CDR3 is 12 residues long. CDR1 is SGDLS and CDR2 is YYNGEE in the germline V gene. Written as DNA, the CDR3 is TGTGCCAGCAGCGTAGTGGGGTACGAGCAGTACTTC. Protein: CASSVVGYEQYF.

This clonotype has at least ten counts. At one of its ends the junction is not consistent with the germline gene, which may arise from a read error. This rearrangement joins TRBV20-1 to TRBJ2-1; 8 positions match TRBD2. Germline V CDR1 and CDR2: DFQATT, SNEGSKA (reference sequence). The CDR3 is made up of 11 amino acids. CDR3 sequence: CSASTSGPQIF. DNA for the CDR3: TGCAGTGCTAGTACTAGCGGCCCACAGATCTTC.

There are many counts of this clonotype. The chain couples TRBV2 to TRBJ2-7; D perhaps matches TRBD2 (6 bases). Germline V gene sequence: CDR1 SNHLY, CDR2 FYNNEI. CDR3 length: 15 residues. V lost 7 bases and J lost 3, with 19 bases in between. The CDR3 here is CASMAGSELVYEQYF. CDR3 DNA: TGTGCCAGCATGGCGGGAAGCGAACTAGTCTACGAGCAGTACTTC.